This TCR beta chain was sequenced for a study of breast tumors, draining lymph nodes, adjacent tissues. This clonotype appeared many times. Using its own MiXCR run on the multiplex PCR reads, TCRdb lists one record per CDR3 protein. The sample holds 100,000 to 150,000 distinct CDR3 sequences; more than 20% are singletons and the top ten take roughly 2.7%. The V end lost 0 bases, the J end lost 9 bases, and 15 bases lay between the germline ends. Germline V lookup: CDR1 MGHRA, CDR2 YSYEKL. The CDR3 has 16 residues. The lymph nodes were axillary draining lymph nodes from breast cancer patients. This TCR derives from a female donor with breast cancer. Some clones in this sample may be carry-over from other donors' samples. The J gene is TRBJ1-6, the V gene TRBV4-1; possibly TRBD1 for D (5 bases). The sequencing input was axillary lymph node tissue. Here the CDR3 DNA reads TGCGCCAGCAGCCAAGATGGGGCGGACTTTGGTTCACCCCTCCACTTT. Its protein is CASSQDGADFGSPLHF.